These 16 T cell receptor beta chains originate from one sample sequenced in a study of tumor and adjacent non-tumor tissue in lung cancer. A modified ARM-PCR protocol with three rounds of nested PCR amplified TCRbeta. TCRdb processed the multiplex PCR reads anew with MiXCR; each CDR3 protein has one entry. Counted here are some 120,000 distinct CDR3 sequences, approximately 71% occurring once; the ten biggest clones make up over 10%. This sample's RNA came from whole unsorted tissue. Input material: lung tumor tissue. These receptors came from a man aged 25-40 years with non-small cell lung cancer.

This clonotype was counted a few times. This may be a read error: a much more frequent sequence differs by one nucleotide. The rearrangement uses TRBV20-1 and TRBJ2-1, with D maybe TRBD2 (6 bases). The CDR3 has 14 residues. The germline V gene has CDR1 DFQATT and CDR2 SNEGSKA (reference sequence). CDR3 protein: CNARDFISYNEQFF. The CDR3 DNA sequence: TGCAATGCTAGGGACTTCATATCCTACAATGAGCAGTTCTTC.

This clonotype was recorded once. As DNA, the CDR3 is TGTGCCAGCATTGTCGCGAGAGGGGGTCCCGGGGAGCTGTTTTTT. Translated, it gives CASIVARGGPGELFF. This chain connects TRBV12-3 or TRBV12-4 to TRBJ2-2, with D possibly TRBD1 on 6 matching bases. This CDR3 comprises 15 residues. Trimming shortened V by 7 bases and J by 6 bases, and 18 bases separated the two germline ends.

As for this clonotype: One end of the junction does not line up with germline, which may come from a read error. The J gene is TRBJ2-7, the V gene TRBV6-5, with unresolved D. This CDR3 spans 15 amino acids. The V gene's germline CDR1 is MNHEY and CDR2 SVGAGI. This CDR3 is CASNYSPVGSYEQYF. The CDR3 nucleotides read TGTGCCAGCAATTACTCCCCTGTAGGGTCCTATGAGCAGTACTTC.

On this clonotype: A read error may account for a junction end that differs from germline. The CDR3, as DNA: TGTGTCAGCATCTACGAGCTCCTCTCCTACGAGCAGTACTTC. Translating it yields CVSIYELLSYEQYF. The V call is TRBV6-2 or TRBV6-3, the J call TRBJ2-7; no definite D call. CDR1 and CDR2 from the germline V gene are MNHEY and SVGEGT. CDR3 length: 14 amino acids.

Concerning this clonotype itself: A single base separates this from a much larger clone, so it may be a read error. The genes are TRBV20-1 and TRBJ1-1; 9 bases match TRBD1. Germline CDR1 DFQATT, CDR2 SNEGSKA (reference sequence). The CDR3 runs 16 residues. CDR3 sequence reads: CSTRGTGISVYAEAFF. The CDR3 nucleotides read TGCAGTACTAGGGGGACAGGGATTTCGGTGTATGCTGAAGCTTTCTTT.

A word on this clonotype: An end of the junction differs from the germline gene, which may be a read error. V and J are TRBV20-1 and TRBJ2-7; weak D call: TRBD2 (5 bases). This CDR3 has 11 amino acids. Germline V lookup: CDR1 DFQATT, CDR2 SNEGSKA (reference sequence). The CDR3 coding sequence is TGCAGTACTAGAGATGAGTGCGAGCAGTACTTC. Translating gives CSTRDECEQYF.

J is TRBJ2-7 and V is TRBV20-1; TRBD1 matches 8 bases. Germline V gene sequence: CDR1 DFQATT, CDR2 SNEGSKA (reference sequence). The CDR3 totals 12 residues. CDR3 DNA sequence: TGCGGTGTTGGACAGGGCACCCACGAGCAGTACTTC. This translates into CGVGQGTHEQYF.

A few counts support this clonotype. Just one base apart from a much larger clone, this may be a read error. The gene calls are TRBV12-3 or TRBV12-4 and TRBJ2-2, with TRBD1 matching over 9 bases. V shed 5 bases, J shed 1 base, and the junction held 8 bases outside the gene matches. There are 17 residues in the CDR3. The CDR3 region has the DNA TGTGCCAGCAGTAAGTGGACAGGGGTCGGGAACACCGGGGAGCTGTTTTTT. It yields the protein CASSKWTGVGNTGELFF.

The V and J genes are TRBV10-3 and TRBJ2-2; no clear D gene. The germline CDR1 and CDR2 sequences are ENHRY and SYGVKD. Trimming shortened V by 10 bases and J by 7 bases, and 10 bases separated the two germline ends. The CDR3 totals 11 residues. The CDR3 DNA is TGTGCCACCCAGTGCGGCGGGGAGCTGTTTTTT. Translation: CATQCGGELFF.

This clonotype was detected once. V gene TRBV29-1 combines with J gene TRBJ1-2; D remains ambiguous. Trimming pared 3 bases from V and 8 bases from J, leaving 22 bases between. The CDR3 is 15 residues long. Germline-derived CDR1 and CDR2 are SQVTM and ANQGSEA. This chain's CDR3 is CSVDEARAMLGGYTF. CDR3 bases: TGCAGCGTTGATGAGGCAAGGGCGATGCTGGGAGGCTACACCTTC. The full variable domain, with the rest looked up from reference TRBV29-1 and TRBJ1-2, is SAVISQKPSRDICQRGTSLTIQCQVDSQVTMMFWYRQQPGQSLTLIATANQGSEATYESGFVIDKFPISRPNLTFSTLTVSNMSPEDSSIYLCSVDEARAMLGGYTFGSGTRLTVV.

Concerning this clonotype itself: One base away lies a much larger clone, so this may be a sequencing read error. The V call is TRBV20-1, the J call TRBJ2-2; TRBD2 matches at 12 bases. The V gene's germline CDR1 is DFQATT and CDR2 SNEGSKA (reference sequence). This CDR3 contains 15 residues. The CDR3 sequence is CSARGLAGDTRELFF. For the CDR3, the DNA is TGCAGTGCTAGAGGACTAGCGGGAGACACCAGGGAGCTGTTTTTT.

This clonotype was counted a single time. This may be a read error: a much more frequent sequence differs by one nucleotide. V usage is TRBV20-1 and J usage is TRBJ1-1; D uncertain. This CDR3 comprises 13 residues. Germline CDR1 is DFQATT and CDR2 is SNEGSKA (reference sequence). The CDR3 region is CRAAGDEFSEAFF. The DNA for the CDR3 is TGCAGGGCTGCCGGTGACGAGTTCTCTGAAGCTTTCTTT.

This clonotype was detected many times. The CDR3 region has the DNA TGTGCCAGCAGCTTGGGGACAGGGGGAAGGGGCATTCAGTACTTC. It codes for CASSLGTGGRGIQYF. This rearrangement joins TRBV5-5 to TRBJ2-4, with 10 nucleotides matching TRBD1. CDR1 is SGHKS and CDR2 is YYEKEE in the germline V gene (reference sequence). The J segment lost 9 bases and the V segment lost 0 bases, leaving 6 bases of the junction unmatched. This CDR3 contains 15 residues.

This clonotype was counted once. J is TRBJ1-6 and V is TRBV18, with 7 bases that match TRBD1. Losses at the gene ends were 4 bases for V and 6 bases for J; bases not matched to a gene: 6. The CDR3 runs to 15 residues. Germline V gene lookup returns CDR1 KGHSH and CDR2 LQKENI. This CDR3 is CASSLRDSRNSPLHF. The CDR3 nucleotides are TGTGCCAGCTCACTCAGGGACAGCCGTAATTCACCCCTCCACTTT. The complete variable domain, with remaining parts taken from reference TRBV18 and TRBJ1-6, reads NAGVMQNPRHLVRRRGQEARLRCSPMKGHSHVYWYRQLPEEGLKFMVYLQKENIIDESGMPKERFSAEFPKEGPSILRIQQVVRGDSAAYFCASSLRDSRNSPLHFGNGTRLTVT.

Regarding this clonotype: This clone may be a read error of a much larger clone one base away. This chain links TRBV12-3 or TRBV12-4 with TRBJ2-1, with D uncertain. The CDR3 length is 14 residues. Trimming took 5 bases from V and 0 from J, leaving 8 bases between them. The CDR3 DNA reads as TGTGCCAGCAGTCGGATGTACTCCTACAATGAGCAGTTCTTC. Amino acids: CASSRMYSYNEQFF.

Concerning this clonotype: This may be a read error: a much more frequent sequence differs by one nucleotide. This chain links TRBV20-1 with TRBJ2-1; 11 bases fit TRBD2. The length of the CDR3 is 23 residues. Germline CDR1 is DFQATT and CDR2 is SNEGSKA (reference sequence). The trim removed 4 bases at V and 0 bases at J, leaving 26 bases unmatched. The CDR3 region has the DNA TGCAGTGCTACCTTGCACATAGGGGCTAGCGGGAGGTGGAGCGGCCGCTCCTACAATGAGCAGTTCTTC. This gives the protein CSATLHIGASGRWSGRSYNEQFF.